A selection of T cell receptor beta chains follows, all from one sample in a study of graft-versus-host responses after intestinal transplantation. Sequencing was performed with immunoSEQ multiplex PCR; in TCRdb, only in-frame clones are kept and a portion is missing. The sample lists 75,000 to 100,000 clones, 85% to 95% occurring once. Their antigens are not known. The sequences come from unstimulated CD8+ T cells sorted from spleen or lymph node cells, collected before intestinal transplant. The receptor set was obtained from a human donor who received an intestinal transplant. Each CDR3 is given with its conserved first and last residue. The D gene is left open where the match is weak. Where a row states a size, it is once, few, many or the class of an expanded clone; other rows omit it.

clone_size: NA; d_call: TRBD2; v_call: TRBV10-3; j_call: TRBJ2-1; cdr3_aa: CAIRAGTSGTSSYNEQFF; cdr3_nt: TGTGCCATCAGAGCCGGGACTAGCGGGACAAGCTCCTACAATGAGCAGTTCTTC
clone_size: NA; d_call: TRBD1; v_call: TRBV27; j_call: TRBJ2-7; cdr3_aa: CASRRQGAYEQYF; cdr3_nt: TGTGCCAGCAGAAGACAGGGTGCCTACGAGCAGTACTTC
clone_size: NA; d_call: TRBD1; v_call: TRBV28; j_call: TRBJ1-1; cdr3_aa: CASSFQGAITEAFF; cdr3_nt: TGTGCCAGCAGTTTCCAGGGGGCGATTACTGAAGCTTTCTTT
clone_size: NA; d_call: TRBD1; v_call: TRBV7-9; j_call: TRBJ2-3; cdr3_aa: CASSGEQGTFTSTDTQYF; cdr3_nt: TGTGCCAGCAGTGGGGAACAGGGGACATTTACTAGCACAGATACGCAGTATTTT
clone_size: NA; d_call: TRBD1; v_call: TRBV27; j_call: TRBJ1-4; cdr3_aa: CASSQGQGGEKLFF; cdr3_nt: TGTGCCAGCAGCCAGGGACAGGGGGGGGAAAAACTGTTTTTT
clone_size: NA; d_call: TRBD2; v_call: TRBV19; j_call: TRBJ2-7; cdr3_aa: CASSIELAGAYSYEQYF; cdr3_nt: TGTGCCAGTAGTATAGAATTAGCGGGGGCCTACTCCTACGAGCAGTACTTC
clone_size: NA; d_call: TRBD1; v_call: TRBV6-6; j_call: TRBJ1-5; cdr3_aa: CASSHGTGANQPQHF; cdr3_nt: TGTGCCAGCAGTCACGGGACAGGGGCCAATCAGCCCCAGCATTTT
clone_size: NA; d_call: TRBD2; v_call: TRBV4-2; j_call: TRBJ2-3; cdr3_aa: CASSTELAGRLLTDTQYF; cdr3_nt: TGTGCCAGCAGCACGGAGCTAGCGGGGAGGCTCCTTACAGATACGCAGTATTTT
clone_size: once; d_call: NA; v_call: TRBV12-2; j_call: TRBJ2-7; cdr3_aa: CASRCGLAGVYEQYF; cdr3_nt: TGTGCAAGTCGCTGCGGACTAGCGGGAGTCTACGAGCAGTACTTC
clone_size: NA; d_call: TRBD1; v_call: TRBV29-1; j_call: TRBJ2-2; cdr3_aa: CSVELKDRGNTGELFF; cdr3_nt: TGCAGCGTTGAACTCAAAGACAGGGGGAACACCGGGGAGCTGTTTTTT
clone_size: NA; d_call: TRBD2; v_call: TRBV19; j_call: TRBJ2-1; cdr3_aa: CASSRGSSYNEQFF; cdr3_nt: TGTGCCAGTAGTCGCGGGAGCTCCTACAATGAGCAGTTCTTC
clone_size: NA; d_call: TRBD1; v_call: TRBV6-6; j_call: TRBJ2-7; cdr3_aa: CASSYPGQVYEQYF; cdr3_nt: TGTGCCAGCAGTTACCCAGGACAGGTCTACGAGCAGTACTTC
clone_size: NA; d_call: NA; v_call: TRBV4-2; j_call: TRBJ2-3; cdr3_aa: CASSQAGTSTDTQYF; cdr3_nt: TGTGCCAGCAGCCAAGCGGGTACAAGCACAGATACGCAGTATTTT
clone_size: NA; d_call: TRBD2; v_call: TRBV19; j_call: TRBJ2-3; cdr3_aa: CASSSTSGTVPDTQYF; cdr3_nt: TGTGCCAGTAGTTCTACTAGCGGGACGGTGCCAGATACGCAGTATTTT
clone_size: NA; d_call: TRBD1; v_call: TRBV27; j_call: TRBJ2-7; cdr3_aa: CASSPGQGPYYEQYF; cdr3_nt: TGTGCCAGCAGTCCCGGACAGGGGCCCTACTACGAGCAGTACTTC
clone_size: NA; d_call: TRBD2; v_call: TRBV5-1; j_call: TRBJ2-3; cdr3_aa: CASSASGGSTDTQYF; cdr3_nt: TGCGCCAGCAGCGCTAGCGGGGGTAGCACAGATACGCAGTATTTT
clone_size: NA; d_call: TRBD2; v_call: TRBV29-1; j_call: TRBJ2-5; cdr3_aa: CSVDQGGRARETQYF; cdr3_nt: TGCAGCGTTGATCAGGGCGGGAGGGCCAGAGAGACCCAGTACTTC
clone_size: NA; d_call: NA; v_call: TRBV30; j_call: TRBJ2-3; cdr3_aa: CAWIRGGRSTDTQYF; cdr3_nt: TGTGCCTGGATTAGGGGGGGGCGCAGCACAGATACGCAGTATTTT
clone_size: NA; d_call: NA; v_call: TRBV4-1; j_call: TRBJ1-4; cdr3_aa: CASSRTRLAPEKLFF; cdr3_nt: TGCGCCAGCAGCCGCACCAGACTAGCTCCTGAAAAGCTGTTTTTT
clone_size: NA; d_call: NA; v_call: TRBV7-3; j_call: TRBJ2-5; cdr3_aa: CASSSSGGAQETQYF; cdr3_nt: TGTGCCAGCAGCTCCAGTGGGGGGGCGCAAGAGACCCAGTACTTC
clone_size: once; d_call: TRBD1; v_call: TRBV7-2; j_call: TRBJ1-5; cdr3_aa: CASSLELRQGLNQPQHF; cdr3_nt: TGTGCCAGCAGCTTAGAACTGCGACAGGGCTTGAATCAGCCCCAGCATTTT
clone_size: NA; d_call: NA; v_call: TRBV7-3; j_call: TRBJ2-1; cdr3_aa: CASSLDSNEQFF; cdr3_nt: TGTGCCAGCAGCTTGGACAGCAATGAGCAGTTCTTC
clone_size: NA; d_call: NA; v_call: TRBV4-3; j_call: TRBJ2-7; cdr3_aa: CASSQDVYGVSYEQYF; cdr3_nt: TGCGCCAGCAGCCAAGATGTTTACGGGGTCTCCTACGAGCAGTACTTC
clone_size: NA; d_call: NA; v_call: TRBV5-6; j_call: TRBJ2-3; cdr3_aa: CASSWGKPELADTQYF; cdr3_nt: TGTGCCAGCAGCTGGGGCAAACCGGAACTTGCAGATACGCAGTATTTT
clone_size: NA; d_call: NA; v_call: TRBV19; j_call: TRBJ1-2; cdr3_aa: CASWSGSYWYGYTF; cdr3_nt: TGTGCCAGTTGGTCGGGGAGCTATTGGTATGGCTACACCTTC
clone_size: NA; d_call: NA; v_call: TRBV30; j_call: TRBJ1-1; cdr3_aa: CAWSVGANTEAFF; cdr3_nt: TGTGCCTGGAGTGTGGGGGCTAACACTGAAGCTTTCTTT
clone_size: once; d_call: TRBD1; v_call: TRBV7-9; j_call: TRBJ2-7; cdr3_aa: CASSLVMGTGADEQYF; cdr3_nt: TGTGCCAGCAGCTTAGTTATGGGGACAGGGGCAGACGAGCAGTACTTC
clone_size: NA; d_call: NA; v_call: TRBV4-1; j_call: TRBJ1-1; cdr3_aa: CASSPGAIGQAFF; cdr3_nt: TGCGCCAGCAGCCCTGGGGCAATTGGCCAAGCTTTCTTT
clone_size: few; d_call: NA; v_call: TRBV6-6; j_call: TRBJ2-1; cdr3_aa: CASSYSLNNEQFF; cdr3_nt: TGTGCCAGCAGTTACAGCCTCAACAATGAGCAGTTCTTC
clone_size: NA; d_call: NA; v_call: TRBV4-1; j_call: TRBJ1-5; cdr3_aa: CASSQDGGGQGAWPQHF; cdr3_nt: TGCGCCAGCAGCCAAGATGGCGGGGGACAAGGCGCTTGGCCCCAGCATTTT
clone_size: NA; d_call: NA; v_call: TRBV21-1; j_call: TRBJ1-5; cdr3_aa: CAAPVGNQPQHF; cdr3_nt: TGTGCCGCCCCGGTGGGCAATCAGCCCCAGCATTTT
clone_size: NA; d_call: TRBD1; v_call: TRBV5-4; j_call: TRBJ1-1; cdr3_aa: CASLDRGQFGSEAFF; cdr3_nt: TGTGCCAGCCTGGACAGGGGGCAATTCGGCTCTGAAGCTTTCTTT
clone_size: once; d_call: NA; v_call: TRBV19; j_call: TRBJ1-5; cdr3_aa: CASSQGGYQPQHF; cdr3_nt: TGTGCCAGTAGCCAGGGCGGATATCAGCCCCAGCATTTT
clone_size: NA; d_call: NA; v_call: TRBV10-2; j_call: TRBJ2-2; cdr3_aa: CASSASGNTGELFF; cdr3_nt: TGCGCCAGCAGTGCAAGCGGAAACACCGGGGAGCTGTTTTTT
clone_size: NA; d_call: TRBD2; v_call: TRBV19; j_call: TRBJ2-1; cdr3_aa: CASSGTEGQGTSGRVEQFF; cdr3_nt: TGTGCCAGTAGTGGGACCGAGGGACAGGGGACTAGCGGGAGGGTTGAGCAGTTCTTC
clone_size: NA; d_call: TRBD2; v_call: TRBV4-2; j_call: TRBJ2-1; cdr3_aa: CASSQEVSGSYGVEQFF; cdr3_nt: TGTGCCAGCAGCCAAGAGGTGAGCGGGAGTTACGGGGTTGAGCAGTTCTTC
clone_size: NA; d_call: NA; v_call: TRBV27; j_call: TRBJ2-7; cdr3_aa: CASSYQGSSYEQYF; cdr3_nt: TGTGCCAGCAGTTATCAGGGAAGCTCCTACGAGCAGTACTTC
clone_size: NA; d_call: NA; v_call: TRBV6-1; j_call: TRBJ1-1; cdr3_aa: CASRGLGAEAFF; cdr3_nt: TGTGCCAGCAGGGGACTAGGGGCTGAAGCTTTCTTT
clone_size: NA; d_call: NA; v_call: TRBV6-5; j_call: TRBJ2-3; cdr3_aa: CASSYSSGIDTQYF; cdr3_nt: TGTGCCAGCAGTTACTCATCAGGGATAGATACGCAGTATTTT
clone_size: NA; d_call: NA; v_call: TRBV6-1; j_call: TRBJ2-7; cdr3_aa: CASREPGAYEQYF; cdr3_nt: TGTGCCAGTCGAGAACCGGGTGCTTACGAGCAGTACTTC
clone_size: NA; d_call: NA; v_call: TRBV5-4; j_call: TRBJ1-4; cdr3_aa: CASSLRGRATNEKLFF; cdr3_nt: TGTGCCAGCAGCTTGAGAGGGCGTGCAACTAATGAAAAACTGTTTTTT